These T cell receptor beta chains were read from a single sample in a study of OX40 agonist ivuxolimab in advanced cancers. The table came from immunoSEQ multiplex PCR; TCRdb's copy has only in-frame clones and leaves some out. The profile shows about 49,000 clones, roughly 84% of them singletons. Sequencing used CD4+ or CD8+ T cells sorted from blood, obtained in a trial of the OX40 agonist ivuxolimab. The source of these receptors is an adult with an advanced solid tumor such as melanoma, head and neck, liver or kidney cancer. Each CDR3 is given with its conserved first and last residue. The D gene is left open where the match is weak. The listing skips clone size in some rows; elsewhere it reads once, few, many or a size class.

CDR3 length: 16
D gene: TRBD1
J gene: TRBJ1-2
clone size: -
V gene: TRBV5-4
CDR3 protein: CASSLAGTGTSYGYTF
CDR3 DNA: TGTGCCAGCAGCTTGGCCGGGACAGGGACTAGCTATGGCTACACCTTC

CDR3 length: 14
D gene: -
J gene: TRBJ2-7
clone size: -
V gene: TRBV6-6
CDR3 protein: CASSYEPGTYEQYF
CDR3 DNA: TGTGCCAGCAGTTACGAACCAGGAACCTACGAGCAGTACTTC

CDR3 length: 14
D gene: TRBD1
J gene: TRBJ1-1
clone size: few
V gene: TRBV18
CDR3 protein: CASTSRGLDTEAFF
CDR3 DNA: TGTGCCAGCACAAGCAGGGGGCTTGACACTGAAGCTTTCTTT

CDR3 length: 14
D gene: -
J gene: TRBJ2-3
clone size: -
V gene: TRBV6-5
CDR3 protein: CASSYSRSADTQYF
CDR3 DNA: TGTGCCAGCAGTTACTCGCGTTCTGCAGATACGCAGTATTTT

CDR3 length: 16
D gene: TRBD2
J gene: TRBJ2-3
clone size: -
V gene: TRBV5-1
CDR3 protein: CASSVGTSGATDTQYF
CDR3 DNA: TGCGCCAGCAGCGTCGGGACTAGCGGGGCCACAGATACGCAGTATTTT

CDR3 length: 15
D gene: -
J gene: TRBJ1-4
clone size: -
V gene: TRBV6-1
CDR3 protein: CASKKPGTGQEKLFF
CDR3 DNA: TGTGCCAGCAAAAAACCCGGGACGGGTCAAGAAAAACTGTTTTTT

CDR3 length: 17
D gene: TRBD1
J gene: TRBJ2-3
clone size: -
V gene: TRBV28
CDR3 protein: CASSSPGTGESTDTQYF
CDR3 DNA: TGTGCCAGCAGTTCCCCTGGGACAGGGGAAAGCACAGATACGCAGTATTTT

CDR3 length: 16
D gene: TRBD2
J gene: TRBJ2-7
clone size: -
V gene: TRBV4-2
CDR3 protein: CASSHVVAGDPYEQYF
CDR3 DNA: TGTGCCAGCAGCCATGTAGTAGCGGGAGACCCCTACGAGCAGTACTTC

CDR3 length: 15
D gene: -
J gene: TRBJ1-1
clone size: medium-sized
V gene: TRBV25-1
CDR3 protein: CASSDTGRAFSEAFF
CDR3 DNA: TGTGCCAGCAGTGACACCGGGCGGGCTTTCTCTGAAGCTTTCTTT

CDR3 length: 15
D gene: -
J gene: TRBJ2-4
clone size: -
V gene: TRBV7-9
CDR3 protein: CASSRSGTEKNIQYF
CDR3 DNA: TGTGCCAGCAGCCGGAGCGGGACAGAGAAAAACATTCAGTACTTC

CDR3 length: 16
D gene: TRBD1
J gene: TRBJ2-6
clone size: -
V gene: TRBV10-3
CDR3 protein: CAISGIRGSGANVLTF
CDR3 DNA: TGTGCCATCAGTGGCATCAGGGGGTCTGGGGCCAACGTCCTGACTTTC

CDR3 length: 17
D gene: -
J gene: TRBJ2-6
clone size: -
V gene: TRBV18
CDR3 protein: CASSPTVVTSGANVLTF
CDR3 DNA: TGTGCCAGCTCACCCACAGTCGTTACCTCTGGGGCCAACGTCCTGACTTTC

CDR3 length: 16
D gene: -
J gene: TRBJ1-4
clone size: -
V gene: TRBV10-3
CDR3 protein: CAISESMGTLVEKLFF
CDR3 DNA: TGTGCCATCAGTGAGTCGATGGGGACACTGGTTGAAAAACTGTTTTTT

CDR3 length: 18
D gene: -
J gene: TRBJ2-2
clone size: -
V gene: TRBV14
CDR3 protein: CASSHVTLGGRVTGELFF
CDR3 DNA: TGTGCCAGCAGCCACGTAACGCTGGGGGGGCGCGTCACCGGGGAGCTGTTTTTT

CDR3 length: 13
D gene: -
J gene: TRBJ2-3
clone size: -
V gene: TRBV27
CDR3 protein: CASRGLPTDTQYF
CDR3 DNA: TGTGCCAGCAGGGGACTCCCCACAGATACGCAGTATTTT

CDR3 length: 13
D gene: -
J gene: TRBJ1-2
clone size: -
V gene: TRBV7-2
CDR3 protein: CASSFVAGYGYTF
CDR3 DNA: TGTGCCAGCAGCTTCGTCGCCGGCTATGGCTACACCTTC

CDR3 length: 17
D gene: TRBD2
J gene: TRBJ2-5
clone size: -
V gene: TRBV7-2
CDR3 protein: CASSLGVASGGQETQYF
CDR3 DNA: TGTGCCAGCAGCTTAGGTGTGGCTAGCGGGGGACAAGAGACCCAGTACTTC

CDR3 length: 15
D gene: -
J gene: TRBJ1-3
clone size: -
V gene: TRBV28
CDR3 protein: CASRLAGSSGNTIYF
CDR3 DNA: TGTGCCAGCAGGTTGGCGGGGTCCTCTGGAAACACCATATATTTT

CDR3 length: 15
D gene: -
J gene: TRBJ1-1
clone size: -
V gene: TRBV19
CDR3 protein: CASSPLAGEFTEAFF
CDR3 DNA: TGTGCCAGTAGCCCCCTGGCGGGCGAGTTCACTGAAGCTTTCTTT

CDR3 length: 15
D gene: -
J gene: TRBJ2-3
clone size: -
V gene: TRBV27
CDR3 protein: CASRKGGGPTDTQYF
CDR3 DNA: TGTGCCAGCAGGAAGGGGGGAGGGCCGACAGATACGCAGTATTTT

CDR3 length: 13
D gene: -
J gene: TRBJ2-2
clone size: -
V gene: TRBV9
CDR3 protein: CASSVGGLGELFF
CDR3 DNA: TGTGCCAGCAGCGTAGGAGGGCTCGGGGAGCTGTTTTTT

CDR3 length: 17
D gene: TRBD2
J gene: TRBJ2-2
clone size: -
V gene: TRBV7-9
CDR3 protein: CASSRGLAGVGTGELFF
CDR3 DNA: TGTGCCAGCAGCCGGGGACTAGCGGGAGTCGGAACCGGGGAGCTGTTTTTT

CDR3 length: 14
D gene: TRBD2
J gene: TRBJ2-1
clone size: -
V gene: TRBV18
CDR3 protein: CASSTSGSYNEQFF
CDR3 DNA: TGTGCCAGCTCGACTAGCGGGAGCTACAATGAGCAGTTCTTC

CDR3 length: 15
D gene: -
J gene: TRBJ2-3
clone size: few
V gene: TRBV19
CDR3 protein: CASTRRGQSTDTQYF
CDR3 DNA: TGTGCCAGCACCCGGCGCGGACAGAGCACAGATACGCAGTATTTT

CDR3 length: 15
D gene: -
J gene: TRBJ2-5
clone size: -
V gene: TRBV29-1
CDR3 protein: CSVNGGGDRQETQYF
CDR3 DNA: TGCAGCGTTAATGGGGGAGGGGACAGGCAAGAGACCCAGTACTTC